This T cell receptor (beta chain) was recorded in a study of cytomegalovirus exposure and HLA in healthy donors. Study as a whole: The roughly 120 validation repertoires, a later analysis reported, used the same platform as the approximately 700 first-cohort repertoires.

The donors were members of the validation cohort, which comprised under 150 subjects and was separate from the first cohort of more than 500 subjects. Profiling relied on immunoSEQ multiplex PCR, and the TCRdb table lists in-frame clones only, not all of them. In the table there are more than 55,000 clones, roughly nine tenths of which are singletons. V was shortened by 0 bases and J by 6 bases, with 7 bases between the two germline ends. Germline values: CDR1 SGDLS, CDR2 YYNGEE. The CDR3 sequence is 13 residues long. Turning to this clone: The antigen remains unidentified.

General study findings and limits: Most TCR sequences proved rare, with some public TCRs found in many donors. In the roughly 120 validation repertoires, a later analysis found that first-cohort TCR clusters tended to co-occur.

The chain links TRBV9 to TRBJ1-3; D possibly corresponds to TRBD1 (5 bases). This receptor was obtained from a woman in her late teens or twenties in good health and CMV-seronegative. The sequenced sample consisted of PBMCs. CDR3 residues: CASSVGGENTIYF. CDR3 bases: TGTGCCAGCAGCGTAGGGGGGGAAAACACCATATATTTT.